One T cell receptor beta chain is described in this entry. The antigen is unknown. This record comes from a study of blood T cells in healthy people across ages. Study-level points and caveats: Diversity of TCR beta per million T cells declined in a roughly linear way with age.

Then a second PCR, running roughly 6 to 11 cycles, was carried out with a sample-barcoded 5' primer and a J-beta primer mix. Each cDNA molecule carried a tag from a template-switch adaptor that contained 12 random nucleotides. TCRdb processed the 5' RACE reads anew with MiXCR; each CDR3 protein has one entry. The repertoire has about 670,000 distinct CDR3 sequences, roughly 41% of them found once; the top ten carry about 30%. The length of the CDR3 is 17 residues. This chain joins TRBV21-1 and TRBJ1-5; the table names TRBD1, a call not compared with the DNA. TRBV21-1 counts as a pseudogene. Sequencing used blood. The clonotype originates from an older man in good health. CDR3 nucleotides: TGTGCCAGCAACAACACCCCTAGACAGTATAGCAATCAGCCCCAGCATTTT. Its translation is CASNNTPRQYSNQPQHF.